What follows describes a single TCR beta chain. The data stem from a study of cytomegalovirus exposure and HLA in healthy donors. CDR3 size: 15 residues. Deletions cut 3 bases from V and 3 bases from J, with 11 bases between. CDR1 MNHNS and CDR2 SASEGT come from the germline V gene. PCR primers comprised 60 Vbeta and 13 Jbeta primers. Profiling relied on immunoSEQ multiplex PCR, and the TCRdb table lists in-frame clones only, not all of them. Found here are 120,000 to 150,000 clones, over 60% of them singletons; the top ten hold 1.8%. This rearrangement joins TRBV6-1 to TRBJ1-4; maybe TRBD1 (5 bases). The TCR sequence derives from a man in his forties in good health and CMV-seronegative. The sample comprised PBMCs. Written as DNA, the CDR3 is TGTGCCAGCAGTGATCCGGGACTCTCTAATGAAAAACTGTTTTTT. Amino acids: CASSDPGLSNEKLFF.